This TCR beta chain was recorded in a study of metastatic and nonmetastatic thyroid tumors. A few counts support this clone. What it binds is unknown. TCRdb re-called the PCR reads via MiXCR. Among about 14,000 clones listed, more than 25% were seen once. CDR3 length: 18 residues. V gave up 2 bases and J gave up 0 bases, with 20 bases separating them. Germline lookup yields CDR1 MNHEY and CDR2 SVGEGT. Findings of the study overall: Relative to benign nodules, malignant thyroid tumors were reportedly characterized by significantly elevated TCR beta diversity in blood and tumor.

None of the patients had undergone any treatment ahead of thyroid surgery. The sequence was obtained from a female donor with papillary thyroid cancer or a benign thyroid nodule (not recorded which). Some clones in this sample may be carry-over from other donors' samples. This sequence joins TRBV6-2 or TRBV6-3 and TRBJ2-7; D is unclear. Sample: tumor tissue. The CDR3 nucleotides are TGTGCCAGCAGTTACGTTTTCCCCAAGACGGAGAGCTCCTACGAGCAGTACTTC. Translation: CASSYVFPKTESSYEQYF.